This T cell receptor (beta chain) was documented in a study of CD8+CD57+ T cells in acquired aplastic anemia. On this clonotype: Its antigen is as yet unknown.

This CDR3 is built from 14 residues. Germline CDR1 is SNHLY and CDR2 is FYNNEI. V was pared by 3 bases and J by 3 bases, with 9 bases between. Genomic DNA provided the template from which TCR beta VDJ and CDR3 profiles were obtained. One entry per CDR3 protein, called by TCRdb with MiXCR from the reads. The top ten hold 0.7% to 1% of the sample, which has about half a million distinct CDR3 sequences, more than 25% seen once. Previously, flow cytometry had revealed CD8+CD57+ cell expansion in the patients chosen for sequencing. Each patient had severe acquired aplastic anemia. Study conclusions and caveats: With respect to CD8+ Simpson's diversity, patients and controls did not differ significantly.

The sequence came from a human donor with aplastic anemia. Material for sequencing was sorted CD4+, CD8+, or CD8+CD57+ T cells (not recorded which) from PBMCs. The chain links TRBV2 to TRBJ1-5; the D gene is possibly TRBD1 (5 bases). Written as DNA, the CDR3 is TGTGCCAGCAGTGAGACGGGGACCAATCAGCCCCAGCATTTT. Translated: CASSETGTNQPQHF.